Presented here are 16 T cell receptor beta chains from one specimen sequenced in a study of T cells in Graves' hyperthyroidism and ophthalmopathy. Amplification of TCR beta CDR3 regions used RNA as the template. The study used the HTBI primer set for a first-round RT-PCR of the TCR CDR3. TCRdb redid the calling of the multiplex PCR reads with MiXCR, one entry per CDR3 protein. This sample has around 600,000 distinct CDR3 sequences, with more than 13% found just once. Sequencing was carried out using blood. These receptors were obtained from a woman between 18 and 29 years old with Graves' ophthalmopathy.

This clonotype was counted ten times or more. The rearrangement links TRBV12-3 or TRBV12-4 to TRBJ2-3, with D uncertain. The CDR3 runs to 12 residues. V shed 7 bases and J shed 9 bases, with 14 bases lying between them. This CDR3 is CASKDDKATQYF. In DNA form, the CDR3 reads TGTGCCAGCAAGGACGATAAGGCAACGCAGTATTTT.

In the case of this clonotype: Since a much larger clone is just one base distant, this may be a read error. The gene calls are TRBV19 and TRBJ1-1, with D maybe TRBD1 (6 bases). The CDR3 is made up of 17 amino acids. The germline V gene has CDR1 LNHDA and CDR2 SQIVND (reference sequence). Trimming removed 4 bases at V and 1 base at J, with 19 bases between. CDR3 in amino acids: CASSTDPSDSKNTEAFF. The CDR3 DNA reads as TGTGCCAGTAGTACAGACCCCTCGGACAGCAAGAACACTGAAGCTTTCTTT.

V gene TRBV18 combines with J gene TRBJ2-7; TRBD1 matches at 8 bases. J lost 0 bases, V lost 3 bases, and 7 bases had no gene match. The germline V gene encodes CDR1 KGHSH and CDR2 LQKENI. This CDR3 has 16 residues. The DNA for the CDR3 is TGTGCCAGCTCACCTCCGAGGACAGGGATCTCCTACGAGCAGTACTTC. Translation gives CASSPPRTGISYEQYF. The entire variable domain, with the rest obtained from reference TRBV18 and TRBJ2-7, is as follows: NAGVMQNPRHLVRRRGQEARLRCSPMKGHSHVYWYRQLPEEGLKFMVYLQKENIIDESGMPKERFSAEFPKEGPSILRIQQVVRGDSAAYFCASSPPRTGISYEQYFGPGTRLTVT.

The count of this clonotype is one. The chain joins TRBV4-1 to TRBJ1-2, with a possible D match to TRBD1 (5 bases). CDR1 and CDR2 (germline): MGHRA, YSYEKL. The V and J ends lost 0 bases and 4 bases respectively, with 15 bases between them. There are 16 residues in the CDR3. The CDR3 DNA follows: TGCGCCAGCAGCCAAGATTCAGCGGGGCCGGGCTATGGCTACACCTTC. It codes for CASSQDSAGPGYGYTF.

This clonotype was seen repeatedly, ten times or more. The chain has TRBV11-3 and TRBJ2-1; TRBD2 matches 10 bases. Germline V lookup: CDR1 SGHNT, CDR2 YENEEA. This CDR3 has 15 residues. Germline trimming cut 3 bases from V and 8 bases from J; bases unmatched to any gene: 7. Written as DNA, the CDR3 is TGTGCCAGCAGCTTCTCTAGCGGGAGACAGGATGAGCAGTTCTTC. Its protein is CASSFSSGRQDEQFF.

The table lists this clonotype with a few counts. The genes are TRBV27 and TRBJ1-6; tentatively, D is TRBD1 (5 bases). Per germline, CDR1 MNHEY and CDR2 SMNVEV (reference sequence). This CDR3 is built from 17 residues. V lost 2 bases and J lost 4, with 15 bases in between. The chain's CDR3 is CASSLVRVQGYNSPLHF. In DNA, the CDR3 is TGTGCCAGCAGTTTAGTCAGGGTGCAGGGTTATAATTCACCCCTCCACTTT.

This clonotype was picked up many times. The J gene is TRBJ2-7, the V gene TRBV28; 8 bases are shared with TRBD1. The length of the CDR3 is 14 residues. J lost 0 bases, V lost 10 bases, and 8 bases had no gene match. Germline V gives CDR1 MDHEN, CDR2 SYDVKM. Here the CDR3 reads CAIEDRASSYEQYF. The CDR3 DNA follows: TGTGCCATTGAGGACAGGGCGAGCTCCTACGAGCAGTACTTC.

The rearrangement links TRBV9 to TRBJ2-2; 10 nucleotides line up with TRBD2. Germline assignment: CDR1 SGDLS and CDR2 YYNGEE. This CDR3 comprises 17 residues. The ends lost 4 bases at V and 8 bases at J; junction bases unmatched: 14. Here the CDR3 reads CASSLRPLAGGPGELFF. As DNA, the CDR3 is TGTGCCAGCAGCTTACGTCCCTTAGCGGGAGGCCCGGGGGAGCTGTTTTTT.

This clonotype has just a few counts. The chain is built from TRBV7-9 and TRBJ2-7; the match to TRBD2 covers 10 bases. From germline, CDR1 is SEHNR and CDR2 FQNEAQ (reference sequence). Trimming at V came to 4 bases and at J to 4 bases, leaving 10 bases not matched to a gene. CDR3 length: 16 amino acids. The DNA of the CDR3 is TGTGCCAGCAGCTCAACCCCTAGCGGGAGTTTATACGAGCAGTACTTC. Its protein product is CASSSTPSGSLYEQYF.

This clonotype was counted only a few times. This chain uses TRBV9 with TRBJ2-3; TRBD2 matches 8 bases. This CDR3 has 18 amino acids. The V and J ends lost 4 bases and 4 bases, in that order; junction bases with no gene match: 17. The V gene's germline CDR1 is SGDLS and CDR2 YYNGEE. In DNA form, the CDR3 reads TGTGCCAGCAGCACCTCTAGCGGGCCCTCCTATAAAGCAGATACGCAGTATTTT. It is translated as CASSTSSGPSYKADTQYF.

This clonotype has a count of ten or more. V gene TRBV4-3 combines with J gene TRBJ2-2; D is undetermined. Trimming took off 0 bases at V and 0 bases at J, with 5 bases between the two ends. There are 15 residues in the CDR3. Germline loops: CDR1 LGHNA, CDR2 YSLEER. The CDR3 coding sequence is TGCGCCAGCAGCCAAGATCGCTCGAACACCGGGGAGCTGTTTTTT. Translated, it gives CASSQDRSNTGELFF.

This clonotype was seen a single time. The chain has TRBV12-3 or TRBV12-4 and TRBJ1-1, with a possible D match to TRBD1 (5 bases). The CDR3 extends over 15 amino acids. The V gene lost 7 bases and the J gene lost 0 bases, with 15 bases spanning the gap. CDR3 protein: CASNSRGGMNTEAFF. The CDR3 DNA sequence: TGTGCCAGCAATTCCCGGGGGGGAATGAACACTGAAGCTTTCTTT.

This clonotype was observed many times. This rearrangement joins TRBV28 to TRBJ2-7, with 8 bases identical to TRBD2. This CDR3 contains 12 residues. CDR1 is MDHEN and CDR2 is SYDVKM in the germline V gene. V shed 5 bases, J shed 7 bases, and the junction held 4 bases outside the gene matches. CDR3 DNA sequence: TGTGCCAGCAGTACGGGACTAGTAGAGCAGTACTTC. This translates into CASSTGLVEQYF.

By sample share, this clonotype is medium-sized. V is TRBV12-3 or TRBV12-4 and J is TRBJ1-1; D uncertain. V lost 3 bases to trimming and J lost 5 bases, with 16 bases between them. The CDR3 spans 15 residues. Written as DNA, the CDR3 is TGTGCCAGCAGTTTTGGGGATGAGGGATGGACTGAAGCTTTCTTT. Translating gives CASSFGDEGWTEAFF.

To note about this clonotype: A junction boundary mismatches the germline segment, possibly from a read error. V usage is TRBV27 and J usage is TRBJ1-5; D is ambiguous. The CDR3 sequence is 9 residues long. Germline V gives CDR1 MNHEY, CDR2 SMNVEV (reference sequence). CDR3 amino acids: CASKQPQHF. The CDR3 bases are TGTGCCAGCAAACAGCCCCAGCATTTT.

This rearrangement joins TRBV7-2 to TRBJ1-2; D possibly corresponds to TRBD1 (6 bases). CDR1 SGHTA and CDR2 FQGNSA come from the germline V gene. Trimming pared 0 bases from V and 4 bases from J, leaving 9 bases between. This CDR3 spans 14 amino acids. In DNA, the CDR3 is TGTGCCAGCAGCTTAGCCGACAGGCCCTATGGCTACACCTTC. The encoded protein is CASSLADRPYGYTF. Based on the CDR3 plus reference TRBV7-2 and TRBJ1-2, the full variable domain is GAGVSQSPSNKVTEKGKDVELRCDPISGHTALYWYRQSLGQGLEFLIYFQGNSAPDKSGLPSDRFSAERTGGSVSTLTIQRTQQEDSAVYLCASSLADRPYGYTFGSGTRLTVV.